Listed here are 21 T cell receptor beta chains from one sample, sequenced in a study of blood T cell repertoires in COVID-19. Libraries were prepared by immunoSEQ multiplex PCR; TCRdb keeps only in-frame clonotypes and omits some of them. The table has about 170,000 clones, about four fifths seen once. The specimen was peripheral blood. These receptors were obtained from an elderly woman with COVID-19, enrolled during active disease.

The V call is TRBV7-2, the J call TRBJ1-6; D ambiguous. Germline V gene lookup returns CDR1 SGHTA and CDR2 FQGNSA. The CDR3 length is 16 residues. Trimming pared 3 bases from V and 7 bases from J, leaving 16 bases between. CDR3 DNA: TGTGCCAGCAGCTTCGCGGGAGGTTTTTGGAATTCACCCCTCCACTTT. This encodes CASSFAGGFWNSPLHF.

The chain carries TRBV29-1 and TRBJ1-5; D is ambiguous. The CDR3 has 13 residues. V dropped 6 bases and J dropped 6 bases, with 15 bases sitting between them. Germline-derived CDR1 and CDR2 are SQVTM and ANQGSEA. The CDR3 DNA sequence: TGCAGCGTGGATTCTCCCGGCGGTCAGCCCCAGCATTTT. The encoded protein is CSVDSPGGQPQHF.

This clone came up once. J is TRBJ1-5 and V is TRBV2, with 12 bases lining up with TRBD1. CDR1 and CDR2 from the germline V gene are SNHLY and FYNNEI. V was clipped by 7 bases and J by 2 bases; unmatched bases: 9. The CDR3 extends over 17 amino acids. The CDR3 bases are TGTGCCAGCAAGAAGGGACAGGGGGCTTGGGGCAATCAGCCCCAGCATTTT. The encoded protein is CASKKGQGAWGNQPQHF.

J is TRBJ2-1 and V is TRBV25-1; TRBD2 matches 11 bases. In germline, CDR1 is MGHDK, CDR2 SYGVNS. V dropped 4 bases and J dropped 1; count of bases not matched to a gene: 6. The CDR3 has 17 residues. This CDR3 reads CASSALAGGLSYNEQFF. In DNA form, the CDR3 reads TGTGCCAGCAGTGCCTTAGCGGGGGGGCTGTCCTACAATGAGCAGTTCTTC.

The chain combines TRBV3-1 (or the pseudogene TRBV3-2) with TRBJ2-5, with D possibly being TRBD1 (7 bases). Germline lookup yields CDR1 LGHDT and CDR2 YNNKEL (reference sequence). The CDR3 length is 13 residues. The ends were cut back, 5 bases at V and 3 bases at J, with 10 bases in the middle. CDR3 amino acids: CASSSRGEETQYF. The CDR3 DNA is TGTGCCAGCAGCTCCAGGGGGGAAGAGACCCAGTACTTC.

The chain links TRBV18 to TRBJ2-2; D is ambiguous. The CDR3 length is 11 residues. V was clipped by 5 bases and J by 7 bases, with 5 bases between them. Germline V gives CDR1 KGHSH, CDR2 LQKENI. Here the CDR3 reads CASSVYGELFF. The CDR3, as DNA: TGTGCCAGCTCAGTATACGGGGAGCTGTTTTTT.

V and J are TRBV11-1 and TRBJ2-2, with 7 bases matching TRBD2. After removal of 5 bases from V and 7 bases from J, the junction contained 4 bases not matched to a gene. The CDR3 contains 13 residues. Germline loops: CDR1 SGHAT, CDR2 FQDESV (reference sequence). The chain's CDR3 is CASSPSGGGELFF. CDR3 nucleotides: TGTGCCAGCAGCCCCTCGGGAGGCGGGGAGCTGTTTTTT.

V usage is TRBV4-2 and J usage is TRBJ2-7; a weak D match, TRBD1 (5 bases). Looked up from germline, CDR1 is LGHNA and CDR2 is YNFKEQ. This CDR3 has 15 amino acids. The V and J ends lost 0 bases and 1 base respectively, with 10 bases between them. Written as DNA, the CDR3 is TGTGCCAGCAGCCAAGATCAGGGCGCATCCTACGAGCAGTACTTC. It is translated as CASSQDQGASYEQYF.

This clone was picked up a small number of times. The J gene is TRBJ1-2, the V gene TRBV20-1; the match to TRBD1 covers 7 bases. V lost 5 bases and J lost 8; bases outside the gene matches: 5. The CDR3 covers 11 residues. The germline V gene encodes CDR1 DFQATT and CDR2 SNEGSKA (reference sequence). The CDR3 DNA sequence: TGCAGTGCTGGAAGGGACAGCGGCTACACCTTC. Protein sequence: CSAGRDSGYTF.

This clone turned up a few times. The chain links TRBV20-1 to TRBJ1-2, with 9 bases aligning to TRBD1. CDR1 is DFQATT, CDR2 SNEGSKA, per germline (reference sequence). This CDR3 contains 12 residues. J was trimmed by 8 bases and V by 3 bases; bases with no gene match: 4. CDR3 in DNA: TGCAGTGCTAGTGACAGGGGGAAGGGCTACACCTTC. As protein: CSASDRGKGYTF.

This chain links TRBV5-5 with TRBJ2-4, with D tentatively TRBD1 (6 bases). Trimming pared 0 bases from V and 1 base from J, leaving 11 bases between. The CDR3 is made up of 16 amino acids. Germline-derived CDR1 and CDR2 are SGHKS and YYEKEE (reference sequence). The CDR3 sequence is CASSLELTGAKNIQYF. The CDR3 coding sequence is TGTGCCAGCAGCTTGGAACTCACAGGGGCCAAAAACATTCAGTACTTC.

Notes on this clone: An end of the junction does not agree with germline; a read error may underlie this. The chain recombines TRBV7-7 with TRBJ2-5, with 11 nucleotides matching TRBD2. The germline V gene has CDR1 SSHAT and CDR2 FNYEAQ (reference sequence). CDR3 length: 13 amino acids. The CDR3 here is CASTLAGEETQYF. CDR3 nucleotide sequence: TGTGCTAGCACACTAGCGGGGGAAGAGACCCAGTACTTC.

The chain links TRBV30 to TRBJ1-2; 9 bases are a match to TRBD1. J lost 2 bases, V lost 4 bases, and 11 bases had no gene match. This CDR3 is 16 amino acids long. Germline values: CDR1 GTSNPN, CDR2 SVGIG (reference sequence). CDR3 in amino acids: CAWTPLGQGSNYGYTF. DNA of the CDR3: TGTGCCTGGACCCCCCTGGGACAGGGTTCAAACTATGGCTACACCTTC.

As DNA, the CDR3 is TGTGCCAGTAGTATGGGCAGGGGACCCTACGAGCAGTACTTC. Translation: CASSMGRGPYEQYF. The chain combines TRBV19 with TRBJ2-7, with D maybe TRBD1 (6 bases). The CDR3 covers 14 residues. Germline V CDR1 and CDR2: LNHDA, SQIVND (reference sequence). The V end lost 3 bases, the J end lost 2 bases, and 11 bases lay between the germline ends.

The rearrangement uses TRBV6-2 or TRBV6-3 and TRBJ2-7, with 11 bases aligning to TRBD2. V lost 5 bases to trimming and J lost 3 bases; unmatched junction nucleotides: 3. The CDR3 length is 14 residues. Germline V gives CDR1 MNHEY, CDR2 SVGEGT. In nucleotides, the CDR3 is TGTGCCAGCAGTACTAGCGGGGGCTACTACGAGCAGTACTTC. The encoded protein is CASSTSGGYYEQYF.

The rearrangement uses TRBV14 and TRBJ2-7, with 9 positions matching TRBD1. The CDR3 covers 15 residues. Germline-derived CDR1 and CDR2 are SGHDN and FVKESK. The trim removed 2 bases at V and 1 base at J, leaving 3 bases unmatched. This CDR3 is CASSQPGTGSYEQYF. For the CDR3, the DNA is TGTGCCAGCAGCCAACCCGGGACAGGGTCCTACGAGCAGTACTTC.

This clone has just a few counts. The CDR3 region has the DNA TGTGCCAGCACTGCAGGGCCTTCGAACACTGAAGCTTTCTTT. This encodes CASTAGPSNTEAFF. The rearrangement uses TRBV7-3 and TRBJ1-1; tentatively, D is TRBD1 (5 bases). The CDR3 length is 14 residues. The V and J ends lost 7 bases and 1 base respectively, with 13 bases between them. CDR1 and CDR2 (germline): SGHTA, FQGTGA.

The genes are TRBV29-1 and TRBJ1-2, with 7 bases lining up with TRBD1. CDR3 length: 14 amino acids. V shed 7 bases, J shed 4 bases, and the junction held 12 bases outside the gene matches. Germline V gene lookup returns CDR1 SQVTM and CDR2 ANQGSEA. The chain's CDR3 is CSAGGQGGSYGYTF. The CDR3 DNA is TGCAGCGCCGGCGGGCAGGGGGGATCCTATGGCTACACCTTC. The variable domain in full, completed from reference TRBV29-1 and TRBJ1-2, reads SAVISQKPSRDICQRGTSLTIQCQVDSQVTMMFWYRQQPGQSLTLIATANQGSEATYESGFVIDKFPISRPNLTFSTLTVSNMSPEDSSIYLCSAGGQGGSYGYTFGSGTRLTVV.

The V and J genes are TRBV2 and TRBJ2-5; 9 nucleotides align to TRBD2. Germline CDR1 SNHLY, CDR2 FYNNEI. The CDR3 loop spans 13 amino acids. Trimming at V came to 6 bases and at J to 2 bases, leaving 1 base not matched to a gene. As DNA, the CDR3 is TGTGCCAGCAGGACTAGCGGACAAGAGACCCAGTACTTC. Protein product: CASRTSGQETQYF.

This chain uses TRBV7-6 with TRBJ2-3; 9 bases agree with TRBD2. J lost 0 bases, V lost 2 bases, and 12 bases had no gene match. The CDR3 covers 19 residues. Germline CDR1 and CDR2: SGHVS and FNYEAQ. As DNA, the CDR3 is TGTGCCAGCAGCTTACCGAAGGAAAAGACTAGCGGAAGCACAGATACGCAGTATTTT. Residues: CASSLPKEKTSGSTDTQYF.

The chain has TRBV27 and TRBJ1-6; no firm D call. This CDR3 has 14 residues. Germline V lookup: CDR1 MNHEY, CDR2 SMNVEV (reference sequence). V was clipped by 5 bases and J by 7 bases, with 12 bases between them. The CDR3 DNA is TGTGCCAGCAGTGCCGGGAGGCACAATTCACCCCTCCACTTT. Translation gives CASSAGRHNSPLHF.